This TCR beta chain derives from a study of blood T cell repertoires in COVID-19. Of note for this clone: The sample contains more than one DNA sequence encoding this CDR3.

Recruitment covered 20 to 25 US areas and drew participants whose ages spanned roughly 18 to 100 years. In assigning cohorts, the study relied on participant-reported clinical history. Two consecutive negative NP/OP PCR tests, clearance, or resolved symptoms defined Cohort 3 recovery. In the study's own analysis: Estimated nucleated cell counts came from reference gene primer amplification. Data came from immunoSEQ multiplex PCR; TCRdb stores just in-frame clones and leaves some out. V and J calls and clone size come straight from that table; D and trimming were deduced from the DNA. The sample includes about 290,000 clones, approximately 91% of them seen just once. Trimming cost V 6 bases and J 8 bases; bases outside gene matches: 7. Germline V gene data show CDR1 as SNHLY and CDR2 as FYNNEI. This CDR3 comprises 13 residues.

The sequence was collected from a woman aged 40-49 years who had recovered from COVID-19. The chain carries TRBV2 and TRBJ1-2; 9 nucleotides agree with TRBD1. Sequencing input: PBMCs or T cells enriched from blood (not recorded which). The CDR3 sequence: CASSEDRGGGYTF. The CDR3 bases are TGTGCCAGCAGCGAGGACAGGGGTGGGGGCTACACCTTC.